Each of the 15 T cell receptor beta chains below was sequenced from the same sample in a study of high-grade serous ovarian cancer treatment subgroups. TCRdb's copy holds only in-frame clones and misses some; the assay was immunoSEQ multiplex PCR. This table has approximately 10,000 clones, about two thirds appearing once. Tumor samples were obtained before definitive surgery or chemotherapy. The sample was tumor tissue. Receptors originate from a human donor with high-grade serous ovarian cancer.

This chain links TRBV18 with TRBJ2-7; no clear D gene. The length of the CDR3 is 13 residues. Trimming took off 3 bases at V and 1 base at J, with 7 bases between the two ends. The germline V gene encodes CDR1 KGHSH and CDR2 LQKENI. The DNA of the CDR3 is TGTGCCAGCTCACCTACAGTTTCCTACGAGCAGTACTTC. This translates into CASSPTVSYEQYF.

The chain joins TRBV16 to TRBJ1-5, with D unclear. Trimming took 0 bases from V and 11 from J, leaving 8 bases between them. The CDR3 has 12 amino acids. Germline-derived CDR1 and CDR2 are KGHSY and FQNENV. The CDR3 loop is CASSQSGRAQHF. The CDR3 DNA reads as TGTGCCAGCAGCCAATCTGGTCGAGCCCAGCATTTT.

This clone was seen once. This rearrangement joins TRBV5-4 to TRBJ2-3, with 9 bases that match TRBD1. The V gene's germline CDR1 is SGHNT and CDR2 YYREEE (reference sequence). The CDR3 totals 15 residues. V lost 5 bases to trimming and J lost 4 bases; unmatched junction nucleotides: 8. CDR3 in DNA: TGTGCCAGCAGACCTGGGACAGGGACCGCAGATACGCAGTATTTT. This codes for CASRPGTGTADTQYF.

This rearrangement joins TRBV6-5 to TRBJ1-6; TRBD1 is a possible D gene (5 bases). The CDR3 has 12 residues. V lost 7 bases and J lost 7, with 8 bases in between. Looked up from germline, CDR1 is MNHEY and CDR2 is SVGAGI. CDR3 in DNA: TGTGCCAGCACCCAGGGCAATTCACCCCTCCACTTT. Amino acids: CASTQGNSPLHF.

This clone was seen a handful of times. For the CDR3, the DNA is TGTGCCAGCAGCCCGTCTAGCGGACGCACCGGGGAGCTGTTTTTT. Protein sequence: CASSPSSGRTGELFF. The gene calls are TRBV11-2 and TRBJ2-2; TRBD2 aligns across 7 bases. Germline lookup yields CDR1 SGHAT and CDR2 FQNNGV. Losses at the gene ends were 5 bases for V and 4 bases for J; bases not matched to a gene: 7. CDR3 length: 15 amino acids.

The chain couples TRBV7-2 to TRBJ2-7; maybe TRBD2 (5 bases). V lost 1 base, J lost 1 base, and 8 bases lay in between. Germline V CDR1 and CDR2: SGHTA, FQGNSA. The CDR3 runs 14 residues. The CDR3 DNA sequence: TGTGCCAGCAGCTTAGTCGGACTTTCCTACGAGCAGTACTTC. As protein: CASSLVGLSYEQYF.

The chain couples TRBV27 to TRBJ2-2; possibly TRBD2 for D (6 bases). Germline assignment: CDR1 MNHEY and CDR2 SMNVEV (reference sequence). The CDR3 spans 15 residues. V lost 4 bases to trimming and J lost 1 base, with 10 bases between them. The CDR3 sequence: CASSWGSGNTGELFF. The CDR3 nucleotides read TGTGCCAGCAGTTGGGGTAGCGGGAACACCGGGGAGCTGTTTTTT.

This sequence joins TRBV29-1 and TRBJ2-1, with D perhaps matching TRBD1 or TRBD2 (5 bases each). The CDR3 runs to 12 residues. V gave up 7 bases and J gave up 8 bases, with 15 bases separating them. CDR1 and CDR2 from the germline V gene are SQVTM and ANQGSEA. The CDR3 spells CSAAREKDEQFF. As DNA, the CDR3 is TGCAGCGCTGCCAGGGAGAAGGATGAGCAGTTCTTC.

Only a few counts were recorded for this clone. The genes are TRBV18 and TRBJ2-5, with D unclear. Germline loops: CDR1 KGHSH, CDR2 LQKENI. Trimming removed 2 bases at V and 8 bases at J, with 6 bases between. This CDR3 contains 11 residues. The CDR3 coding sequence is TGTGCCAGCTCACCAGCGGATACCCAGTACTTC. It translates to CASSPADTQYF.

J is TRBJ2-1 and V is TRBV19; a weak D match, TRBD2 (6 bases). In germline, CDR1 is LNHDA, CDR2 SQIVND (reference sequence). The CDR3 runs 14 residues. The ends were cut back, 9 bases at V and 0 bases at J, with 12 bases in the middle. In DNA, the CDR3 is TGTGCCAGCGGTAGCGGAAGCTCCTACAATGAGCAGTTCTTC. Its protein product is CASGSGSSYNEQFF.

V usage is TRBV5-6 and J usage is TRBJ2-2, with a weak D call TRBD1 (5 bases). Germline V gives CDR1 SGHDT, CDR2 YYEEEE. V was trimmed by 5 bases and J by 7 bases, leaving 18 bases between them. The CDR3 loop spans 15 amino acids. CDR3 in amino acids: CASRNWDGAGGELFF. Here the CDR3 DNA reads TGTGCCAGCAGAAATTGGGATGGGGCTGGCGGGGAGCTGTTTTTT.

The rearrangement links TRBV27 to TRBJ2-1; the D is unclear. The V and J ends lost 3 bases and 4 bases respectively, with 16 bases between them. The CDR3 is made up of 16 amino acids. Germline V lookup: CDR1 MNHEY, CDR2 SMNVEV (reference sequence). The chain's CDR3 is CASSLRTPYSYNEQFF. CDR3 DNA: TGTGCCAGCAGTTTGAGGACCCCCTACAGTTACAATGAGCAGTTCTTC.

The chain employs TRBV4-1 and TRBJ2-2, with 7 bases aligning to TRBD1. This CDR3 comprises 16 residues. V dropped 4 bases and J dropped 6; count of bases not matched to a gene: 11. From germline, CDR1 is MGHRA and CDR2 YSYEKL. Here the CDR3 reads CASSPSETGLSGELFF. CDR3 bases: TGCGCCAGCAGCCCCTCGGAGACAGGGCTTTCCGGGGAGCTGTTTTTT.

In this sample, this clone turned up once. The chain employs TRBV6-5 and TRBJ2-7, with D perhaps matching TRBD2 (5 bases). Germline V gene data show CDR1 as MNHEY and CDR2 as SVGAGI. V shed 6 bases and J shed 0 bases, with 12 bases lying between them. The CDR3 length is 14 residues. The CDR3 region is CASRGPGVSYEQYF. DNA of the CDR3: TGTGCCAGCAGGGGCCCCGGGGTCTCCTACGAGCAGTACTTC.

The chain is built from TRBV19 and TRBJ2-7; possible D gene TRBD1, 6 bases. Germline values: CDR1 LNHDA, CDR2 SQIVND (reference sequence). V lost 6 bases and J 6 bases, leaving 18 bases between the germline ends. CDR3 length equals 14 residues. The CDR3 protein is CASRERSGAGEQYF. The CDR3 DNA reads as TGTGCCAGTAGAGAGCGATCAGGGGCGGGCGAGCAGTACTTC.